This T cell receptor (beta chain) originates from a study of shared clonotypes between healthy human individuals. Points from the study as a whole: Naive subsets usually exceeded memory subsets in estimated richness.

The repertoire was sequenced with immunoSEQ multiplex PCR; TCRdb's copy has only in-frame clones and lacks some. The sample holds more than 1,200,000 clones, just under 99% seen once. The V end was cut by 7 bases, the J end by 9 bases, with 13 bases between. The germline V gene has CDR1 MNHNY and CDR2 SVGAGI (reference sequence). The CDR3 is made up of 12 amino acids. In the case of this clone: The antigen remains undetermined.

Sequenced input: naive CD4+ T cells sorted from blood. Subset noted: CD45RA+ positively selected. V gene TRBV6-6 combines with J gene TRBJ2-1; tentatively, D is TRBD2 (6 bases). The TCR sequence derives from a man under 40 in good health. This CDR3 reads CASTRAGGEQFF. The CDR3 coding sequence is TGTGCCAGCACGAGGGCCGGGGGTGAGCAGTTCTTC.